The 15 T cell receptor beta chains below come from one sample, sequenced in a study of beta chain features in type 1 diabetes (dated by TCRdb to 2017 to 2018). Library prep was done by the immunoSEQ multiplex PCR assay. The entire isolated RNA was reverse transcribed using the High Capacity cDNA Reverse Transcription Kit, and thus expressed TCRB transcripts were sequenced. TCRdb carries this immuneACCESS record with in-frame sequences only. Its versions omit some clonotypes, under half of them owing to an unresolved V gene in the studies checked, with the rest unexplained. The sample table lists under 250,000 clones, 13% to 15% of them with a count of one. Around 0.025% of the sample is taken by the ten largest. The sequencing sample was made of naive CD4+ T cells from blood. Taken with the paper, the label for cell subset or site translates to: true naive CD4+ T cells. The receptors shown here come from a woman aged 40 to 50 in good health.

The CDR3, as DNA: TGTGCCAGCAGCACCCGACAGGGAAGTAATTCACCCCTCCACTTT. It codes for CASSTRQGSNSPLHF. This chain connects TRBV7-2 to TRBJ1-6; TRBD1 aligns across 7 bases. CDR3 length: 15 residues. Per the germline V gene, CDR1 is SGHTA and CDR2 is FQGNSA. Trimming took 5 bases from V and 6 from J; bases not matched to a gene: 7.

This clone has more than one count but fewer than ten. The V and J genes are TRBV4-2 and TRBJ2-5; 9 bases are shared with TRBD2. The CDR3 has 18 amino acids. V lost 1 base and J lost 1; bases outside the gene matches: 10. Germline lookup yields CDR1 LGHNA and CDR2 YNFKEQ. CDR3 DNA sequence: TGTGCCAGCAGCCAAGTCCCTGGGAGCGGGGGGTCCCAAGAGACCCAGTACTTC. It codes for CASSQVPGSGGSQETQYF.

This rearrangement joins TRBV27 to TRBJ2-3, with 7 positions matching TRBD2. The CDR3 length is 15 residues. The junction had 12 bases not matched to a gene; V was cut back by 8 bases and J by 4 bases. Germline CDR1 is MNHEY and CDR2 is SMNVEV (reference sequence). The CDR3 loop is CASRVGRGSADTQYF. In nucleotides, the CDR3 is TGTGCCAGCCGCGTAGGGCGGGGGAGCGCAGATACGCAGTATTTT.

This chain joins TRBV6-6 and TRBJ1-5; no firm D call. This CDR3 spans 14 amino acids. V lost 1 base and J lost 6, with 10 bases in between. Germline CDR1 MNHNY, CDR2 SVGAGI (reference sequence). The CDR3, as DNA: TGTGCCAGCAGTTACTTAGCCGGGAGTCAGCCCCAGCATTTT. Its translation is CASSYLAGSQPQHF.

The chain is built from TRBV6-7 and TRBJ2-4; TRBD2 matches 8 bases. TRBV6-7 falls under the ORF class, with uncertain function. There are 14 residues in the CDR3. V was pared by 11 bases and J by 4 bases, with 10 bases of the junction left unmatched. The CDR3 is CADDQRGIKNIQYF. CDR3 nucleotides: TGTGCCGACGACCAGCGGGGGATTAAAAACATTCAGTACTTC.

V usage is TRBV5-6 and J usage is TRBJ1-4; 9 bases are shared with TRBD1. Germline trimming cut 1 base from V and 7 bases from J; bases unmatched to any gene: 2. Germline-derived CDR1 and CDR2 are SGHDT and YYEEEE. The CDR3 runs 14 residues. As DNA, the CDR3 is TGTGCCAGCAGCTTGAGGACAGGGGCTGAAAAACTGTTTTTT. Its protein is CASSLRTGAEKLFF. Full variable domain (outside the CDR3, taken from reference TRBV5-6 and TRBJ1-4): DAGVTQSPTHLIKTRGQQVTLRCSPKSGHDTVSWYQQALGQGPQFIFQYYEEEERQRGNFPDRFSGHQFPNYSSELNVNALLLGDSALYLCASSLRTGAEKLFFGSGTQLSVL.

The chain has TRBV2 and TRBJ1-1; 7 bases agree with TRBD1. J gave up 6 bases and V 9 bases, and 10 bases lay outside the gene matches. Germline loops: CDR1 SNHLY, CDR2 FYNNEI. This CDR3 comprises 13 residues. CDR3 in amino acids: CARRSDRDSEAFF. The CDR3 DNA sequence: TGTGCCAGGAGATCCGACAGGGACTCTGAAGCTTTCTTT.

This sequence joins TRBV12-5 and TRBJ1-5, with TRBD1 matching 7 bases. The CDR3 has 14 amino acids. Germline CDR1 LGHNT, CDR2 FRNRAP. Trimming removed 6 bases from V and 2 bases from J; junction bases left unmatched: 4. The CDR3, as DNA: TGTGCTAGTGGGACAGGGAACGGCAATCAGCCCCAGCATTTT. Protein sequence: CASGTGNGNQPQHF.

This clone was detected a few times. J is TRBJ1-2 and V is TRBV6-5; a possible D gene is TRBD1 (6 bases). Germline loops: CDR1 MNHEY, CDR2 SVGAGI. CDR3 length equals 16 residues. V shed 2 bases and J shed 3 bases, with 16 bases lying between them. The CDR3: CASSYRLKQGDYGYTF. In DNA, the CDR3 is TGTGCCAGCAGTTACCGACTTAAACAGGGTGACTATGGCTACACCTTC.

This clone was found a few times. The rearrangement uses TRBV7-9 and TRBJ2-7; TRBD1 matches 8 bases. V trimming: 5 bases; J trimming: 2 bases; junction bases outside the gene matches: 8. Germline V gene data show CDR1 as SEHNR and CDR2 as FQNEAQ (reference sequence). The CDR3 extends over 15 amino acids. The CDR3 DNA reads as TGTGCCAGCAGCCCGTTTCAGGGGGCGGCCTACGAGCAGTACTTC. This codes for CASSPFQGAAYEQYF.

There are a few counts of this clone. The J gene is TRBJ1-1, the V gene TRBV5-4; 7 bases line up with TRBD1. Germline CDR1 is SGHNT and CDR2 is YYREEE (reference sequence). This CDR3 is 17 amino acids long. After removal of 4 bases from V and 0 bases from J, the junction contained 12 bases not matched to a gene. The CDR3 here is CASSPRDRSPMNTEAFF. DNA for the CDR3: TGTGCCAGCAGCCCGAGGGACAGAAGCCCCATGAACACTGAAGCTTTCTTT. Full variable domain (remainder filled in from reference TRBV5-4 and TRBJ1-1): ETGVTQSPTHLIKTRGQQVTLRCSSQSGHNTVSWYQQALGQGPQFIFQYYREEENGRGNFPPRFSGLQFPNYSSELNVNALELDDSALYLCASSPRDRSPMNTEAFFGQGTRLTVV.

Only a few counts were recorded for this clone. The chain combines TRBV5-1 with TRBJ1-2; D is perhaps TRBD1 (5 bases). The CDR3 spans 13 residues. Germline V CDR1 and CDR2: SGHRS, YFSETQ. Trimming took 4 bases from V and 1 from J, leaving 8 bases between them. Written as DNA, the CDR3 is TGCGCCAGCAGCCTTCAGGGTAACTATGGCTACACCTTC. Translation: CASSLQGNYGYTF. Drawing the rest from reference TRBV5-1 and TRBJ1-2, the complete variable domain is KAGVTQTPRYLIKTRGQQVTLSCSPISGHRSVSWYQQTPGQGLQFLFEYFSETQRNKGNFPGRFSGRQFSNSRSEMNVSTLELGDSALYLCASSLQGNYGYTFGSGTRLTVV.

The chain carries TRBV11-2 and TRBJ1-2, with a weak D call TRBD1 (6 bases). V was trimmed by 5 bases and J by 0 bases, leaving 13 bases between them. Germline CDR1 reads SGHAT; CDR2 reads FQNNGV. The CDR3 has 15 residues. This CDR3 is CASSPTQGPNYGYTF. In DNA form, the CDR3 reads TGTGCCAGCAGCCCCACACAGGGACCTAACTATGGCTACACCTTC.

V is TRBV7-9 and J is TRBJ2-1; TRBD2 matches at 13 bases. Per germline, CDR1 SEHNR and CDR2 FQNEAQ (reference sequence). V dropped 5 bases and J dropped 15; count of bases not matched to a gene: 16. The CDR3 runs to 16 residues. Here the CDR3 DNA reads TGTGCCAGCAGCCCAAGTGGGGGACTAGCGGGGCGGTTTCGGTTCTTC. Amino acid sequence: CASSPSGGLAGRFRFF.

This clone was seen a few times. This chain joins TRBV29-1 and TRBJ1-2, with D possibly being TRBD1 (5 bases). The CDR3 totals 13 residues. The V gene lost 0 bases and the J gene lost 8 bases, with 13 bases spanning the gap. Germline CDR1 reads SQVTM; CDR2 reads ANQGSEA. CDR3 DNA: TGCAGCGTTGAAGATCCAGGGAATAGGGGCTACACCTTC. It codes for CSVEDPGNRGYTF. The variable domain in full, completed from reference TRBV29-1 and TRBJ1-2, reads SAVISQKPSRDICQRGTSLTIQCQVDSQVTMMFWYRQQPGQSLTLIATANQGSEATYESGFVIDKFPISRPNLTFSTLTVSNMSPEDSSIYLCSVEDPGNRGYTFGSGTRLTVV.